The 19 T cell receptor beta chains listed next were all sequenced from one sample in a study of blood T cells in healthy people across ages. Next came a second PCR, run for roughly 7 to 12 cycles, which used a sample-barcoded 5' primer along with a J-beta primer mix. TCRdb reprocessed the 5' RACE reads via MiXCR and lists one record per CDR3 protein. The sample lists 1 million to 1.2 million distinct CDR3 sequences; under 40% were seen once. The material sequenced was blood. The receptors stem from a man between 18 and 29 years old in good health.

This chain links TRBV12-3 or TRBV12-4 with TRBJ1-4; D remains unclear. The CDR3 totals 16 residues. Trimming cost V 6 bases and J 6 bases, with 20 bases left between them. This CDR3 is CASRSPPGKGDEKLFF. CDR3 sequence (DNA): TGTGCCAGCAGATCCCCCCCGGGGAAGGGCGATGAAAAACTGTTTTTT.

V and J are TRBV20-1 and TRBJ1-1; 8 bases map to TRBD1. This CDR3 has 12 residues. With 6 bases clipped from V and 11 bases from J, the junction kept 11 bases outside the gene matches. Germline V CDR1 and CDR2: DFQATT, SNEGSKA (reference sequence). CDR3 coding DNA: TGCAGTGCCCCTAAGGACAGGGACGTGGCTTTCTTT. Residues: CSAPKDRDVAFF.

The chain links TRBV13 to TRBJ1-3, with D perhaps TRBD1 (5 bases). V shed 0 bases and J shed 0 bases, with 6 bases lying between them. In germline, CDR1 is PRHDT, CDR2 FYEKMQ (reference sequence). The CDR3 sequence is 15 residues long. The chain's CDR3 is CASSLGTASGNTIYF. The CDR3 region has the DNA TGTGCCAGCAGCTTAGGGACAGCCTCTGGAAACACCATATATTTT. Filled out from reference TRBV13 and TRBJ1-3, the complete variable domain reads AAGVIQSPRHLIKEKRETATLKCYPIPRHDTVYWYQQGPGQDPQFLISFYEKMQSDKGSIPDRFSAQQFSDYHSELNMSSLELGDSALYFCASSLGTASGNTIYFGEGSWLTVV.

The sample holds many counts of this clonotype. The genes are TRBV5-1 and TRBJ2-3; a weak D match, TRBD1 (7 bases). With 4 bases removed from V and 3 bases from J, the gap between germline ends came to 12 bases. The length of the CDR3 is 14 residues. Looked up from germline, CDR1 is SGHRS and CDR2 is YFSETQ. CDR3 in amino acids: CASSAGQKTDTQYF. CDR3 nucleotide sequence: TGCGCCAGCAGCGCGGGACAGAAAACAGATACGCAGTATTTT.

In its sample, this clonotype was seen once. V gene TRBV6-2 or TRBV6-3 combines with J gene TRBJ1-2, with D tentatively TRBD1 (5 bases). CDR1 is MNHEY and CDR2 is SVGEGT in the germline V gene. V lost 6 bases, J lost 0 bases, and 11 bases lay in between. There are 14 residues in the CDR3. In DNA, the CDR3 is TGTGCCAGCAGCAGACAGACCGCTAACTATGGCTACACCTTC. Amino acid sequence: CASSRQTANYGYTF.

This chain uses TRBV4-3 with TRBJ2-1, with 9 bases identical to TRBD2. Germline values: CDR1 LGHNA, CDR2 YSLEER. Trimming removed 2 bases from V and 4 bases from J; junction bases left unmatched: 9. The CDR3 covers 17 residues. The CDR3 spells CASSQSTGLAFYNEQFF. CDR3 nucleotides: TGCGCCAGCAGCCAATCTACAGGACTAGCGTTTTACAATGAGCAGTTCTTC.

CDR3 coding DNA: TGTGCCAGCAGCCCCCGTAGGAAATTAGCGGACTCCCTGGGGGGGGTTTCCTACAATGAGCAGTTCTTC. This gives the protein CASSPRRKLADSLGGVSYNEQFF. This chain joins TRBV11-2 and TRBJ2-1; 7 bases agree with TRBD2. Germline trimming cut 5 bases from V and 1 base from J; bases unmatched to any gene: 29. CDR1 is SGHAT, CDR2 FQNNGV, per germline. The CDR3 is made up of 23 amino acids.

This clonotype was recorded a few times. The chain employs TRBV7-9 and TRBJ2-2; D is ambiguous. V was trimmed by 2 bases and J by 1 base, leaving 8 bases between them. The CDR3 sequence is 15 residues long. Germline V gene sequence: CDR1 SEHNR, CDR2 FQNEAQ (reference sequence). CDR3 DNA sequence: TGTGCCAGCAGCTTAACCAGGCAGAACACCGGGGAGCTGTTTTTT. The encoded protein is CASSLTRQNTGELFF.

This clonotype was counted a few times. The chain couples TRBV3-1 to TRBJ2-4, with a weak D call TRBD2 (6 bases). The CDR3 consists of 13 residues. Trimming removed 1 base at V and 13 bases at J, with 14 bases between. Germline assignment: CDR1 LGHDT and CDR2 YNNKEL (reference sequence). In nucleotides, the CDR3 is TGTGCCAGCAGCCAAGTTGTCGGAGGGGAGCAGTACTTC. Its translation is CASSQVVGGEQYF.

The V gene is TRBV12-3 or TRBV12-4, the J gene TRBJ2-1; 9 positions agree with TRBD1. There are 15 residues in the CDR3. Unmatched junction bases numbered 8, after V lost 6 bases and J lost 5 bases. The CDR3 nucleotides read TGTGCCAGCAGACTGACAGGGGGGAACAACAATGAGCAGTTCTTC. This translates into CASRLTGGNNNEQFF.

This clonotype was detected a few times. The chain joins TRBV28 to TRBJ1-3; D ambiguous. CDR3 length: 14 amino acids. CDR1 and CDR2 from the germline V gene are MDHEN and SYDVKM. V was cut by 5 bases and J by 4 bases, with 12 bases left in between. CDR3 region: CASSIRTGGNTIYF. The CDR3 DNA reads TGTGCCAGCAGTATAAGGACCGGCGGAAACACCATATATTTT.

This clonotype appeared a few times. J is TRBJ1-5 and V is TRBV12-3 or TRBV12-4; D is perhaps TRBD1 (5 bases). CDR3 length equals 14 residues. V lost 3 bases to trimming and J lost 3 bases, with 9 bases between them. The CDR3 region has the DNA TGTGCCAGCAGTTTGGGGGGTTTCAATCAGCCCCAGCATTTT. It translates to CASSLGGFNQPQHF.

This clonotype was counted only a few times. The chain couples TRBV27 to TRBJ1-2; 9 bases map to TRBD1. CDR3 size: 13 residues. Germline V CDR1 and CDR2: MNHEY, SMNVEV (reference sequence). The junction had 3 bases not matched to a gene; V was cut back by 4 bases and J by 6 bases. CDR3 coding DNA: TGTGCCAGCAGTTCGACAGGGGGTGATGGCTACACCTTC. It yields the protein CASSSTGGDGYTF.

This clonotype was observed once. The V gene is TRBV6-5, the J gene TRBJ2-1; 9 bases line up with TRBD1. V shed 6 bases and J 2 bases; nucleotides not matched to a gene: 5. CDR3 length: 15 residues. CDR1 and CDR2 (germline): MNHEY, SVGAGI. The CDR3 is CASRSGTGPYNEQFF. CDR3 nucleotides: TGTGCCAGCAGATCCGGGACAGGGCCCTACAATGAGCAGTTCTTC.

The chain links TRBV7-2 to TRBJ2-1; the D is unclear. Germline V gene sequence: CDR1 SGHTA, CDR2 FQGNSA. The CDR3 is made up of 12 amino acids. V dropped 3 bases and J dropped 10 bases, with 10 bases sitting between them. The CDR3: CASSFDGYEQFF. The CDR3, as DNA: TGTGCCAGCAGCTTCGACGGATACGAGCAGTTCTTC.

In regard to this clonotype: With a much larger clone just one base away, this may be a read error. This rearrangement joins TRBV11-2 to TRBJ2-3; 7 nucleotides line up with TRBD2. The CDR3 totals 15 residues. Trimming cost V 1 base and J 4 bases; bases outside gene matches: 5. The germline CDR1 and CDR2 sequences are SGHAT and FQNNGV. CDR3 sequence (DNA): TGTGCCAGCAGCTTAGGTGGGGACTACGCAGATACGCAGTATTTT. Protein product: CASSLGGDYADTQYF. Full variable domain (remainder filled in from reference TRBV11-2 and TRBJ2-3): EAGVAQSPRYKIIEKRQSVAFWCNPISGHATLYWYQQILGQGPKLLIQFQNNGVVDDSQLPKDRFSAERLKGVDSTLKIQPAKLEDSAVYLCASSLGGDYADTQYFGPGTRLTVL.

V usage is TRBV7-2 and J usage is TRBJ1-6, with D possibly matching TRBD1 (5 bases). Germline-derived CDR1 and CDR2 are SGHTA and FQGNSA. The CDR3 runs 16 residues. Between the trimmed V and J ends, which lost 1 base and 5 bases, there was a span of 12 bases. The CDR3 DNA reads TGTGCCAGCAGCTTAGTTGGGGGTAGGAATAATTCACCCCTCCACTTT. The encoded protein is CASSLVGGRNNSPLHF.

V usage is TRBV7-2 and J usage is TRBJ1-4; D possibly corresponds to TRBD1 (5 bases). Between the trimmed V and J ends, which lost 5 bases and 5 bases, there was a span of 12 bases. Germline values: CDR1 SGHTA, CDR2 FQGNSA. The CDR3 is 14 residues long. In nucleotides, the CDR3 is TGTGCCAGCAGCCCCGACAGAGACAATGAAAAACTGTTTTTT. This sequence encodes CASSPDRDNEKLFF.

Only a few counts were recorded for this clonotype. V is TRBV6-1 and J is TRBJ2-1; 9 bases fit TRBD2. CDR1 is MNHNS and CDR2 is SASEGT in the germline V gene. The CDR3 covers 15 residues. The junction had 9 bases not matched to a gene; V was cut back by 6 bases and J by 6 bases. The CDR3 protein is CASRTTGLAVNEQFF. The CDR3 bases are TGTGCCAGCAGGACCACGGGACTAGCAGTCAATGAGCAGTTCTTC.